This T cell receptor (beta chain) derives from a study of T cell responses to AZD1222 COVID-19 vaccine. In the study overall: Pooling of second doses given at about 4 or about 12 weeks was done.

As for this clone: Antigen specificity is unknown.

Deletions cut 4 bases from V and 10 bases from J, with 11 bases between. The CDR3 totals 13 residues. CDR1 is MNHEY, CDR2 SVGAGI, per germline. Only in-frame clones appear in the TCRdb table, and some are missing; sequencing was by immunoSEQ multiplex PCR. The sample comprises 120,000 to 150,000 clones, about 87% of which are singletons, and approximately 6% rests with the top ten. Whole-study results and caveats: The study sampled repertoires only after the peak T cell response. The donor cohort was predominantly white British with a female majority, and clonal diversity may have been underestimated. Increased Spike-specific TCR breadth and depth were observed after two AZD1222 doses.

The chain is built from TRBV6-5 and TRBJ1-6; D is uncertain. Here the sequenced sample was peripheral blood, taken on day 0 of AZD1222 vaccination. The TCR sequence derives from an adult in good health. The CDR3 DNA is TGTGCCAGCAGTTTGTTGGAGGAGTCACCCCTCCACTTT. It translates to CASSLLEESPLHF.